The 20 T cell receptor beta chains below all came from one sample that was sequenced in a study of blood T cell repertoires in COVID-19. Repertoires were generated with immunoSEQ multiplex PCR, while TCRdb's copy carries only in-frame clones and drops some. Of tens of thousands of clones in the sample, about 87% are singletons; the top ten hold just under 8.5%. The sequenced sample was peripheral blood. The origin of the receptors is a human donor with active COVID-19. The donor label of this sample is uncertain.

The V and J genes are TRBV2 and TRBJ2-2; perhaps TRBD1 as D (5 bases). The germline V gene has CDR1 SNHLY and CDR2 FYNNEI. V lost 6 bases and J 6 bases, leaving 14 bases between the germline ends. The CDR3 consists of 14 residues. This CDR3 reads CASRPQGVPGELFF. In DNA, the CDR3 is TGTGCCAGCAGGCCCCAAGGGGTCCCCGGGGAGCTGTTTTTT.

This clone was observed a handful of times. This chain links TRBV5-4 with TRBJ2-7, with 7 bases aligning to TRBD1. V lost 4 bases to trimming and J lost 2 bases; unmatched junction nucleotides: 6. CDR1 is SGHNT, CDR2 YYREEE, per germline (reference sequence). This CDR3 has 14 residues. Here the CDR3 DNA reads TGTGCCAGCAGCCCGGGACAGAGACCCTACGAGCAGTACTTC. Protein: CASSPGQRPYEQYF.

This rearrangement joins TRBV28 to TRBJ2-7, with TRBD2 matching over 12 bases. The germline CDR1 and CDR2 sequences are MDHEN and SYDVKM. The CDR3 covers 15 residues. V was clipped by 6 bases and J by 4 bases; unmatched bases: 7. The CDR3 loop is CASRQTSGRMYEQYF. In DNA form, the CDR3 reads TGTGCCAGCAGACAAACTAGCGGGAGGATGTACGAGCAGTACTTC.

The chain employs TRBV28 and TRBJ2-3, with 11 positions matching TRBD1. Germline CDR1 is MDHEN and CDR2 is SYDVKM. This CDR3 is built from 16 residues. V shed 5 bases, J shed 2 bases, and the junction held 6 bases outside the gene matches. In nucleotides, the CDR3 is TGTGCCAGCAGTCTGGGGACAGGGGGGAACACAGATACGCAGTATTTT. As protein: CASSLGTGGNTDTQYF.

The J gene is TRBJ1-1, the V gene TRBV5-1, with no clear D. With 4 bases removed from V and 7 bases from J, the gap between germline ends came to 8 bases. This CDR3 comprises 11 residues. Germline loops: CDR1 SGHRS, CDR2 YFSETQ. CDR3 residues: CASSAGLEAFF. In nucleotides, the CDR3 is TGCGCCAGCAGCGCCGGACTTGAAGCTTTCTTT.

V usage is TRBV6-2 or TRBV6-3 and J usage is TRBJ2-3; 8 nucleotides align to TRBD2. This CDR3 region has 16 residues. The V gene's germline CDR1 is MNHEY and CDR2 SVGEGT. V lost 6 bases to trimming and J lost 4 bases; unmatched junction nucleotides: 12. The CDR3 reads CASRPSGRAGADTQYF. The CDR3 DNA reads as TGTGCCAGCAGACCTAGCGGGCGTGCCGGGGCAGATACGCAGTATTTT.

The chain has TRBV27 and TRBJ2-3, with TRBD1 matching over 7 bases. The CDR3 has 17 residues. Germline lookup yields CDR1 MNHEY and CDR2 SMNVEV (reference sequence). V lost 0 bases, J lost 2 bases, and 8 bases stayed unmatched. For the CDR3, the DNA is TGTGCCAGCAGTTTATCGATAGTAGGGGGCCCCACAGATACGCAGTATTTT. It encodes CASSLSIVGGPTDTQYF.

CDR3 coding DNA: TGTGCCAGCAGACCCGGACACCCTTCCTACGAGCAGTACTTC. This gives the protein CASRPGHPSYEQYF. The V gene is TRBV28, the J gene TRBJ2-7; tentatively, D is TRBD1 (5 bases). Germline V gene lookup returns CDR1 MDHEN and CDR2 SYDVKM. The CDR3 is 14 amino acids. The V end lost 6 bases, the J end lost 1 base, and 13 bases lay between the germline ends.

The chain couples TRBV5-1 to TRBJ2-7; no clear D gene. Per germline, CDR1 SGHRS and CDR2 YFSETQ. This CDR3 comprises 14 residues. Trimming took 0 bases from V and 2 from J, leaving 9 bases between them. CDR3 DNA: TGCGCCAGCAGCTTGGACGTCCTAGCCTACGAGCAGTACTTC. This encodes CASSLDVLAYEQYF.

The chain joins TRBV11-2 to TRBJ1-1; the D is unclear. V was trimmed by 4 bases and J by 1 base, leaving 10 bases between them. The CDR3 is 14 amino acids. The V gene's germline CDR1 is SGHAT and CDR2 FQNNGV. CDR3 DNA: TGTGCCAGCAGCTACTTCGTATGGAACACTGAAGCTTTCTTT. It is translated as CASSYFVWNTEAFF.

The J gene is TRBJ1-4, the V gene TRBV5-1, with TRBD1 matching over 9 bases. Germline-derived CDR1 and CDR2 are SGHRS and YFSETQ. J lost 10 bases, V lost 4 bases, and 20 bases had no gene match. The CDR3 is 18 residues long. CDR3 sequence reads: CASSRSPGTGINEGKLFF. CDR3 nucleotides: TGCGCCAGCAGCCGCTCACCCGGGACAGGGATTAATGAAGGAAAACTGTTTTTT.

The J gene is TRBJ2-7, the V gene TRBV4-1, with a weak D call TRBD2 (5 bases). CDR3 size: 15 residues. Germline values: CDR1 MGHRA, CDR2 YSYEKL. Trimming took off 4 bases at V and 6 bases at J, with 19 bases between the two ends. In DNA, the CDR3 is TGCGCCAGCAGCCCTTGGCCGGGGTCGGTCGGCGAGCAGTACTTC. It translates to CASSPWPGSVGEQYF.

The chain couples TRBV12-3 or TRBV12-4 to TRBJ2-5, with 7 positions matching TRBD1. V dropped 6 bases and J dropped 2; count of bases not matched to a gene: 3. The CDR3 totals 13 residues. CDR3 protein: CASSPGQQETQYF. The CDR3 DNA reads as TGTGCCAGCAGCCCGGGACAGCAAGAGACCCAGTACTTC.

This chain connects TRBV30 to TRBJ1-5, with D uncertain. The V gene lost 1 base and the J gene lost 3 bases, with 7 bases spanning the gap. The CDR3 extends over 13 amino acids. Germline V gene sequence: CDR1 GTSNPN, CDR2 SVGIG (reference sequence). CDR3 coding DNA: TGTGCCTGGAGTGACACCCTCAATCAGCCCCAGCATTTT. Residues: CAWSDTLNQPQHF.

CDR3 bases: TGTGCCAGCAGATTCACAGAGTACGAGCAGTACTTC. It translates to CASRFTEYEQYF. V is TRBV6-5 and J is TRBJ2-7, with D unclear. The CDR3 is made up of 12 amino acids. Germline V gene lookup returns CDR1 MNHEY and CDR2 SVGAGI. V lost 6 bases and J lost 4, with 10 bases in between.

The J gene is TRBJ2-2, the V gene TRBV5-4; D is possibly TRBD2 (6 bases). Trimming left V 1 base short and J 5 bases short, with 18 bases between. The germline gives CDR1 SGHNT, CDR2 YYREEE (reference sequence). The CDR3 runs to 17 residues. The CDR3 DNA is TGTGCCAGCAGCTTGACCGTTTTGAAACGGGGGACCGGGGAGCTGTTTTTT. Protein product: CASSLTVLKRGTGELFF.

This chain uses TRBV30 with TRBJ2-2, with 11 bases matching TRBD1. CDR3 length equals 14 residues. Germline V gene data show CDR1 as GTSNPN and CDR2 as SVGIG (reference sequence). V shed 5 bases and J 5 bases; nucleotides not matched to a gene: 4. The CDR3 is CAWRRDRGTGELFF. The CDR3 DNA reads as TGTGCCTGGCGGCGGGACAGGGGGACCGGGGAGCTGTTTTTT.

V and J are TRBV10-3 and TRBJ1-4; D may be TRBD1 (5 bases). Deletions cut 0 bases from V and 7 bases from J, with 12 bases between. CDR1 ENHRY and CDR2 SYGVKD come from the germline V gene. The CDR3 is made up of 15 amino acids. CDR3 residues: CAISESMGGGEKLFF. The CDR3 coding sequence is TGTGCCATCAGTGAGTCGATGGGGGGAGGTGAAAAACTGTTTTTT.

The gene calls are TRBV3-1 (or the pseudogene TRBV3-2) and TRBJ1-6; D gene ambiguous. Germline-derived CDR1 and CDR2 are LGHDT and YNNKEL (reference sequence). V lost 1 base, J lost 9 bases, and 7 bases lay in between. The CDR3 consists of 13 residues. Here the CDR3 reads CASSQVTGSPLHF. DNA for the CDR3: TGTGCCAGCAGCCAAGTTACGGGTTCACCCCTCCACTTT.

Within the sample, this clone is hyperexpanded. V gene TRBV28 combines with J gene TRBJ2-7; 7 nucleotides align to TRBD2. Trimming took 4 bases from V and 3 from J; bases not matched to a gene: 9. This CDR3 comprises 15 residues. The germline CDR1 and CDR2 sequences are MDHEN and SYDVKM. The CDR3: CASSYPGREGYEQYF. DNA for the CDR3: TGTGCCAGCAGTTACCCCGGCAGGGAGGGCTACGAGCAGTACTTC.